This paragraph covers one T cell receptor (beta chain) sequence. Its antigen remains unidentified. In TCRdb, the reads were re-called with MiXCR into one record per CDR3 protein. This repertoire shows some 940,000 distinct CDR3 sequences, approximately 31% found once; its top ten account for roughly 13%. The CDR3 has 16 residues. V trimming: 4 bases; J trimming: 0 bases; junction bases outside the gene matches: 6. Germline V CDR1 and CDR2: SGHRS, YFSETQ. This record comes from a study of T cell repertoires in cytomegalovirus infection. Study at large: Selection of CMV epitopes for the study included recently identified HLA-C-restricted and well-studied HLA-B-restricted ones. Findings and caveats of the study: HLA-C-restricted CMV clonotypes gave the most frequent clonotype in two of eight donors.

The sequencing used cultured CD8+ T cells from PBMCs, collected from culture after CMV antigen stimulation. The TCR originated in a human donor in good health (CMV status not recorded). Some clones in this sample may be carry-over from other donors' samples. The gene calls are TRBV5-1 and TRBJ2-2, with TRBD1 identical over 7 bases. The CDR3 loop reads CASSPPQGANTGELFF. The DNA of the CDR3 is TGCGCCAGCAGCCCACCCCAGGGGGCGAACACCGGGGAGCTGTTTTTT.